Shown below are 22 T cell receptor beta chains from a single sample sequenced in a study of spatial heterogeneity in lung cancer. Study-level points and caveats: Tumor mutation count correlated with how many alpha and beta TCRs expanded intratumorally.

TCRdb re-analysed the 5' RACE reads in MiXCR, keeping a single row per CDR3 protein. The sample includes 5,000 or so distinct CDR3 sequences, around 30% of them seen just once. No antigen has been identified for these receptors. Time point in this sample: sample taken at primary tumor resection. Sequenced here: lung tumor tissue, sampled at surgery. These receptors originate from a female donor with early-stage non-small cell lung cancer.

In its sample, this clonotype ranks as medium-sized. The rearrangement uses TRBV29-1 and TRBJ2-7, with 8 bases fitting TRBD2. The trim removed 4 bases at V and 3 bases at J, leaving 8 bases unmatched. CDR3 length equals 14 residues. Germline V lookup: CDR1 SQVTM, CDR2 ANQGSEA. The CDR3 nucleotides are TGCAGCGTTGCAGATCCCGGGACTAGCTACGAGCAGTACTTC. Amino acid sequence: CSVADPGTSYEQYF.

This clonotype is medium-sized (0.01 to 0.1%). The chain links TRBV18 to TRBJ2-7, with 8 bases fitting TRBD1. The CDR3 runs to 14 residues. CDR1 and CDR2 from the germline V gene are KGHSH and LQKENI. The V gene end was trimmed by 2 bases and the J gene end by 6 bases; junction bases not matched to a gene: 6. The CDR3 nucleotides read TGTGCCAGCTCACCATCCGGACAGGGTCGCGAGCAGTACTTC. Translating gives CASSPSGQGREQYF.

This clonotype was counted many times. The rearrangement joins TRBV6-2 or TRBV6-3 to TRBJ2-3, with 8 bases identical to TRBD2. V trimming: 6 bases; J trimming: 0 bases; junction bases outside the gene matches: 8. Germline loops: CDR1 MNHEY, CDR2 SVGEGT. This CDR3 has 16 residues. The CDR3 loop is CASSYPGGTSTDTQYF. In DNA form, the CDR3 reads TGTGCCAGCAGCTATCCGGGGGGGACTAGCACAGATACGCAGTATTTT.

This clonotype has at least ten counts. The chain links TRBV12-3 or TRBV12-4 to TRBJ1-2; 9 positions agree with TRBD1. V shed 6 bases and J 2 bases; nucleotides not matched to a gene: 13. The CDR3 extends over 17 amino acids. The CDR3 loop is CASRDTGGSPLNYGYTF. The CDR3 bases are TGTGCCAGCAGAGATACAGGGGGCTCTCCCCTAAACTATGGCTACACCTTC.

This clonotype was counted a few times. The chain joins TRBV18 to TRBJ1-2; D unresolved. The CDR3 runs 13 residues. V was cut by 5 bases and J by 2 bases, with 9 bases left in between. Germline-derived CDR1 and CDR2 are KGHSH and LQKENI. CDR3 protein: CASSTTQNYGYTF. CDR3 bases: TGTGCCAGCTCAACAACACAGAACTATGGCTACACCTTC.

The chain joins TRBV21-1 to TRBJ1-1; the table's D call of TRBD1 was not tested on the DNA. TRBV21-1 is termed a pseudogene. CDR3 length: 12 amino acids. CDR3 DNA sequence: TGTGCCAGCAGGCAGGGTCCCACTGAAGCTTTCTTT. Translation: CASRQGPTEAFF.

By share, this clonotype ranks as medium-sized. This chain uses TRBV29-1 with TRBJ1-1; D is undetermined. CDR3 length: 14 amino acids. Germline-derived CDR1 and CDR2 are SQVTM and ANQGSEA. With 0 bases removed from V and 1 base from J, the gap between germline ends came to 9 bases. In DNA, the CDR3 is TGCAGCGTTGAAGAAAACTGGCAGAACACTGAAGCTTTCTTT. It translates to CSVEENWQNTEAFF.

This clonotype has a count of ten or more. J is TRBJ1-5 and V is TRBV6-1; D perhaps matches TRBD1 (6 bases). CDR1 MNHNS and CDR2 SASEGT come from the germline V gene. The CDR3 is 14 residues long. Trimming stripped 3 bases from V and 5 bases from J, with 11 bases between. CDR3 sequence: CASSEARGYQPQHF. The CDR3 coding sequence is TGTGCCAGCAGTGAGGCCAGGGGTTATCAGCCCCAGCATTTT.

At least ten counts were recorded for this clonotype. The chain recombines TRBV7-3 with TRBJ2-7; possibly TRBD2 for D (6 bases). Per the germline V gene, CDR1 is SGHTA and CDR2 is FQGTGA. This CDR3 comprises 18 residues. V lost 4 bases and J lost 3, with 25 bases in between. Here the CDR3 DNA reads TGTGCCAGCAGCTGCCGGGACTGGACTTTAGCCGACTACTACGAGCAGTACTTC. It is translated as CASSCRDWTLADYYEQYF.

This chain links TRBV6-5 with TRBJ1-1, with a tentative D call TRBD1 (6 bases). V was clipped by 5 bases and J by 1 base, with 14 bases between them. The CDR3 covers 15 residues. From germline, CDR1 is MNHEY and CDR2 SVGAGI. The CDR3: CASSETTGENTEAFF. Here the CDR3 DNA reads TGTGCCAGCAGTGAGACGACAGGAGAGAACACTGAAGCTTTCTTT.

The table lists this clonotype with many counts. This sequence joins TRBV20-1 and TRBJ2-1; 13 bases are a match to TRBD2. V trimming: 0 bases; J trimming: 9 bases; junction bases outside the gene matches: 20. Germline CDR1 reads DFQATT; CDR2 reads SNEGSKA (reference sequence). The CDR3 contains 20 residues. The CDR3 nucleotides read TGCAGTGCTAGAGATCTGGCAGGGGGAACTAGCGGGGGGGCCGTGGGTGAGCAGTTCTTC. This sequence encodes CSARDLAGGTSGGAVGEQFF.

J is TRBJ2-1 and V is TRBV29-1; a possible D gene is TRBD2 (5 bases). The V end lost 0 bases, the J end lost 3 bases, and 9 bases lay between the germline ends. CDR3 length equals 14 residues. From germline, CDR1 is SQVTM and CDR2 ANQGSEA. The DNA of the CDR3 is TGCAGCGTTGAAGAAGAGAGGGACTACAATGAGCAGTTCTTC. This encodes CSVEEERDYNEQFF.

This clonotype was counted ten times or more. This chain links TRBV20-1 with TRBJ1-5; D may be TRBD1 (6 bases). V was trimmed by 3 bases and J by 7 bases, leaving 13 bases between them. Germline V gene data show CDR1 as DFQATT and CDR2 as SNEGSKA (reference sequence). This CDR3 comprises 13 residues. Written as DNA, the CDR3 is TGCAGTGCTAGTGAGGGGGTGGAACAGCCCCAGCATTTT. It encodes CSASEGVEQPQHF.

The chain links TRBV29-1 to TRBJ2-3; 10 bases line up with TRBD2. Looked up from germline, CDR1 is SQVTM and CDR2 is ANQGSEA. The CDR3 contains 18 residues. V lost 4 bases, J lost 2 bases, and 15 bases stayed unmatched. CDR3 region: CSVAGLAGDGGPTDTQYF. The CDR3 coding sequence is TGCAGCGTTGCAGGGCTAGCGGGAGACGGGGGGCCCACAGATACGCAGTATTTT.

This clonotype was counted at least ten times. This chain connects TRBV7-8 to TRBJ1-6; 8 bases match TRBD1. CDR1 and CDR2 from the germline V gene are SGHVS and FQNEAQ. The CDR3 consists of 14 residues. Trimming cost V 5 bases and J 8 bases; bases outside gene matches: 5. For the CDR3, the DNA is TGTGCCAGCAGCCCTCAGACAGGGGATTCACCCCTCCACTTT. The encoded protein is CASSPQTGDSPLHF.

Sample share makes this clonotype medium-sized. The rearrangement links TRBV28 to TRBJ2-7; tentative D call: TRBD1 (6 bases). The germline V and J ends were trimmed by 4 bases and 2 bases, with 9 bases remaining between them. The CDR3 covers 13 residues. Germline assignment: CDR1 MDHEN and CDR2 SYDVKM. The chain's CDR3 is CASSWTAPYEQYF. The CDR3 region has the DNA TGTGCCAGCAGTTGGACAGCTCCCTACGAGCAGTACTTC.

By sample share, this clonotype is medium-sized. The CDR3 DNA reads TGTGCCAGCAGTTTAGGAGGGGGCTACGGTGAAAAACTGTTTTTT. Its protein is CASSLGGGYGEKLFF. The chain recombines TRBV27 with TRBJ1-4; 7 nucleotides match TRBD1. CDR3 length equals 15 residues. V gave up 2 bases and J gave up 7 bases; unmatched junction bases: 7. CDR1 is MNHEY and CDR2 is SMNVEV in the germline V gene (reference sequence).

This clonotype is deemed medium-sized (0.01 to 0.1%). CDR3 bases: TGTGCCAGCAGCTCATTCGGGGGTGGGGATAATTCACCCCTCCACTTT. Amino acid sequence: CASSSFGGGDNSPLHF. The chain uses TRBV7-9 and TRBJ1-6; possibly TRBD1 for D (5 bases). Trimming left V 4 bases short and J 5 bases short, with 15 bases between. CDR1 and CDR2 from the germline V gene are SEHNR and FQNEAQ (reference sequence). The CDR3 is 16 amino acids.

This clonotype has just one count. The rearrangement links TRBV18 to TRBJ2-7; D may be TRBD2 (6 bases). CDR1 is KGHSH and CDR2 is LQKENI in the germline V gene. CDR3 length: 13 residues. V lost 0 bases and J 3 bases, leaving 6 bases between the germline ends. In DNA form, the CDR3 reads TGTGCCAGCTCACCACCGGGAGGCTACGAGCAGTACTTC. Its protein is CASSPPGGYEQYF.

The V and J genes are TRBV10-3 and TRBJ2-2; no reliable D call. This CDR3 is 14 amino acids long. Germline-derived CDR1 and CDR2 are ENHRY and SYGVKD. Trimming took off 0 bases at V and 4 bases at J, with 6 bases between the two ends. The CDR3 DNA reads TGTGCCATCAGTGAGTCTACGGGCACCGGGGAGCTGTTTTTT. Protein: CAISESTGTGELFF.

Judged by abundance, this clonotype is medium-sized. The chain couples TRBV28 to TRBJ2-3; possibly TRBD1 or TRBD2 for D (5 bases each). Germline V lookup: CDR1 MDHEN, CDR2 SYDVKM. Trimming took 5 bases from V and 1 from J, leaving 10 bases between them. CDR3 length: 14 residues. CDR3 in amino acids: CASSEGRRTDTQYF. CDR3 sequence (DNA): TGTGCCAGCAGTGAGGGGCGGCGCACAGATACGCAGTATTTT.

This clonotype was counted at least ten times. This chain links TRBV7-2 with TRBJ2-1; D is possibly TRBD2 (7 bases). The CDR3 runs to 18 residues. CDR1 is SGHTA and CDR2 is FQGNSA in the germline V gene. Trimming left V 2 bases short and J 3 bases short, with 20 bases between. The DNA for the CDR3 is TGTGCCAGCAGCTTACCGGGGAGGGGGATTGGTCTCTACAATGAGCAGTTCTTC. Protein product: CASSLPGRGIGLYNEQFF.